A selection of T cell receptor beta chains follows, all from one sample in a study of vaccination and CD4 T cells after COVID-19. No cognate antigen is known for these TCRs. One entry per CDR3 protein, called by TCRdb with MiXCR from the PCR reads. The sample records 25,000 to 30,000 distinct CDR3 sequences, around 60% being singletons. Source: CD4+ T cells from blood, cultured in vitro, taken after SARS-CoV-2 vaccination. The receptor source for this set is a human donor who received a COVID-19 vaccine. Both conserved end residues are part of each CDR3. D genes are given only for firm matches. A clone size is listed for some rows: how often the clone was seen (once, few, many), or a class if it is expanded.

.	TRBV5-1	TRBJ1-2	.	TGCGCCAGCAGCACTGCGGACCCCTATGGCTACACCTTC	CASSTADPYGYTF
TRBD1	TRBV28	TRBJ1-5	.	TGTGCCAGCAAGACAGGGGATTCGAGCAATCAGCCCCAGCATTTT	CASKTGDSSNQPQHF
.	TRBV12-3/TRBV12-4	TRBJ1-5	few	TGTGCCAGCAGTTTAGACGGGAGGAGGCCCCAGCATTTT	CASSLDGRRPQHF
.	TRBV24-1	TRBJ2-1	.	TGTGCCACCAGTGACCCCAGGAACTCCTACAATGAGCAGTTCTTC	CATSDPRNSYNEQFF
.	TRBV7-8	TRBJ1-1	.	TGTGCCAGCAGCCCCGGACTGGGAGGGAGGACCATCACTGAAGCTTTCTTT	CASSPGLGGRTITEAFF
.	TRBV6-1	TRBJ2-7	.	TGTGCCAGCAGCTATAGCGGAGAAGACTCCTACGAGCAGTACTTC	CASSYSGEDSYEQYF
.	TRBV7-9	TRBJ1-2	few	TGTGCCAGCAGCCGGACCACGGACACTGCTGCCGATGGCTACACCTTC	CASSRTTDTAADGYTF
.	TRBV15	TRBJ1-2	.	TGTGCCACCAGCAGAGATCTAAGGGACGATGGCTACACCTTC	CATSRDLRDDGYTF
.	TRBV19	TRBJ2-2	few	TGTGCCAGTAGTATCCCACAGGACCACACCGGGGAGCTGTTTTTT	CASSIPQDHTGELFF
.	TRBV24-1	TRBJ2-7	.	TGTGCCACCAGTGATTCGCGATACGCTCGTGGTAGCTCCTACGAGCAGTACTTC	CATSDSRYARGSSYEQYF
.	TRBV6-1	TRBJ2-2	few	TGTGCCAGCAGTGACGGGGGCTCCGGGGAGCTGTTTTTT	CASSDGGSGELFF
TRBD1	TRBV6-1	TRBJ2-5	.	TGTGCCAGCAGGGACCCGGGACAGGGGGGCGAGACCCAGTACTTC	CASRDPGQGGETQYF
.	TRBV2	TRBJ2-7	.	TGTGCCAGCACTCTAATGAGGGACCACGAGCAGTACTTC	CASTLMRDHEQYF
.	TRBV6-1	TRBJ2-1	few	TGTGCCAGCAGCCCCCCGGGGGGCAGTGAGCAGTTCTTC	CASSPPGGSEQFF